The 20 T cell receptor beta chains below come from one sample, sequenced in a study of Tregs in tolerant kidney transplant recipients. Recipients received nonmyeloablative bone marrow transplants from related graft donors, with transient mixed chimerism. The method was immunoSEQ multiplex PCR; TCRdb's version includes in-frame clones alone and lacks a portion of them. The sample contains some 57,000 clones, around 93% of which appear only once. The sequencing used CD8+ T cells from blood (PBMCs), collected 24 months after the transplant. The receptors come from a human patient who received a combined kidney and bone marrow transplant. Some T cells may be transferred from the graft donor.

The chain combines TRBV6-5 with TRBJ2-5, with TRBD2 matching 10 bases. CDR1 is MNHEY, CDR2 SVGAGI, per germline. CDR3 length equals 16 residues. V shed 1 base, J shed 2 bases, and the junction held 4 bases outside the gene matches. The CDR3 DNA sequence: TGTGCCAGCAGTTACTTTAGCGGGGGGAATCAAGAGACCCAGTACTTC. It yields the protein CASSYFSGGNQETQYF.

This clone has just one count. The chain links TRBV4-1 to TRBJ1-3, with 7 bases that match TRBD1. J lost 2 bases, V lost 5 bases, and 12 bases had no gene match. Germline V gene data show CDR1 as MGHRA and CDR2 as YSYEKL. The CDR3 has 17 residues. CDR3 residues: CASSFPSGTETGNTIYF. CDR3 nucleotides: TGCGCCAGCAGCTTCCCCTCCGGGACAGAGACTGGAAACACCATATATTTT.

V is TRBV10-1 and J is TRBJ1-1; the match to TRBD1 covers 7 bases. CDR3 length equals 16 residues. The germline V gene encodes CDR1 WNHNN and CDR2 SYGVQD (reference sequence). The J segment lost 3 bases and the V segment lost 6 bases, leaving 13 bases of the junction unmatched. CDR3 protein: CASRQTTGETDTEAFF. In nucleotides, the CDR3 is TGCGCCAGCAGACAAACCACAGGGGAAACAGACACTGAAGCTTTCTTT.

The rearrangement uses TRBV7-3 and TRBJ2-7, with a tentative D call TRBD1 (6 bases). The CDR3 spans 14 residues. Germline assignment: CDR1 SGHTA and CDR2 FQGTGA. V lost 0 bases, J lost 7 bases, and 13 bases lay in between. The chain's CDR3 is CASSLTGGMGEQYF. CDR3 DNA sequence: TGTGCCAGCAGCTTAACAGGGGGAATGGGGGAGCAGTACTTC. Combining the CDR3 with reference TRBV7-3 and TRBJ2-7 gives the whole variable domain GAGVSQTPSNKVTEKGKYVELRCDPISGHTALYWYRQSLGQGPEFLIYFQGTGAADDSGLPNDRFFAVRPEGSVSTLKIQRTERGDSAVYLCASSLTGGMGEQYFGPGTRLTVT.

The rearrangement uses TRBV5-1 and TRBJ2-3, with 7 bases lining up with TRBD1. This CDR3 is built from 14 residues. Germline trimming cut 3 bases from V and 1 base from J; bases unmatched to any gene: 2. From germline, CDR1 is SGHRS and CDR2 YFSETQ. The CDR3 loop reads CASSSGQGTDTQYF. CDR3 coding DNA: TGCGCCAGCAGCTCCGGACAGGGCACAGATACGCAGTATTTT.

The rearrangement links TRBV4-2 to TRBJ1-1, with a possible D match to TRBD1 (5 bases). Deletions cut 0 bases from V and 5 bases from J, with 10 bases between. The CDR3 runs to 14 residues. Germline-derived CDR1 and CDR2 are LGHNA and YNFKEQ. CDR3 DNA: TGTGCCAGCAGCCAAGAAGGGGCATTAACTGAAGCTTTCTTT. Its translation: CASSQEGALTEAFF.

The genes are TRBV27 and TRBJ2-3; maybe TRBD1 (6 bases). Looked up from germline, CDR1 is MNHEY and CDR2 is SMNVEV (reference sequence). The CDR3 is 12 residues long. Trimming removed 11 bases from V and 8 bases from J, with 17 bases in between. This CDR3 is CALGAPIGTQYF. DNA for the CDR3: TGTGCCCTGGGGGCTCCCATTGGTACGCAGTATTTT.

The V and J genes are TRBV5-6 and TRBJ1-5; 12 bases map to TRBD1. Germline trimming cut 0 bases from V and 2 bases from J; bases unmatched to any gene: 6. Germline lookup yields CDR1 SGHDT and CDR2 YYEEEE. The CDR3 sequence is 18 residues long. CDR3 in amino acids: CASSLGGTGGWGNQPQHF. In DNA form, the CDR3 reads TGTGCCAGCAGCTTGGGTGGGACAGGGGGCTGGGGCAATCAGCCCCAGCATTTT.

This chain links TRBV10-1 with TRBJ1-5; 8 positions match TRBD1. This CDR3 spans 18 amino acids. Germline CDR1 WNHNN, CDR2 SYGVQD (reference sequence). The junction had 7 bases not matched to a gene; V was cut back by 0 bases and J by 0 bases. The chain's CDR3 is CASSESRTGTNSNQPQHF. The DNA of the CDR3 is TGCGCCAGCAGTGAGTCCCGGACAGGGACAAATAGCAATCAGCCCCAGCATTTT.

This clone was observed a single time. CDR3: CASSQDGGYEQYF. The CDR3 DNA is TGTGCCAGCAGCCAAGATGGCGGATACGAGCAGTACTTC. This rearrangement joins TRBV4-2 to TRBJ2-7; no reliable D call. The CDR3 length is 13 residues. The germline V and J ends were trimmed by 0 bases and 4 bases, with 7 bases remaining between them. The germline CDR1 and CDR2 sequences are LGHNA and YNFKEQ.

This chain connects TRBV7-9 to TRBJ2-7; 12 bases map to TRBD2. The V gene end was trimmed by 6 bases and the J gene end by 5 bases; junction bases not matched to a gene: 5. Germline V lookup: CDR1 SEHNR, CDR2 FQNEAQ (reference sequence). The CDR3 is 14 amino acids. The CDR3 nucleotides are TGTGCCAGCAGGGCCGGACTAGCGGGACACGAGCAGTACTTC. Its translation: CASRAGLAGHEQYF. The full variable domain, with the rest looked up from reference TRBV7-9 and TRBJ2-7, is DTGVSQNPRHKITKRGQNVTFRCDPISEHNRLYWYRQTLGQGPEFLTYFQNEAQLEKSRLLSDRFSAERPKGSFSTLEIQRTEQGDSAMYLCASRAGLAGHEQYFGPGTRLTVT.

DNA of the CDR3: TGTGCCAGCAGCCCCAGGACAGGGGTTGGAAACACCATATATTTT. It codes for CASSPRTGVGNTIYF. This rearrangement joins TRBV9 to TRBJ1-3, with 9 bases identical to TRBD1. This CDR3 has 15 amino acids. The germline CDR1 and CDR2 sequences are SGDLS and YYNGEE. V lost 4 bases and J lost 3; bases outside the gene matches: 5. The full variable domain, completed using reference TRBV9 and TRBJ1-3, is DSGVTQTPKHLITATGQRVTLRCSPRSGDLSVYWYQQSLDQGLQFLIQYYNGEERAKGNILERFSAQQFPDLHSELNLSSLELGDSALYFCASSPRTGVGNTIYFGEGSWLTVV.

The chain employs TRBV11-2 and TRBJ1-2; D uncertain. Trimming pared 3 bases from V and 1 base from J, leaving 18 bases between. The CDR3 is 17 residues long. The germline V gene has CDR1 SGHAT and CDR2 FQNNGV. The CDR3 DNA is TGTGCCAGCAGCTTGGAGGTCCGGGCGTCGGGTAACTATGGCTACACCTTC. Encoded protein: CASSLEVRASGNYGYTF.

This sequence joins TRBV7-9 and TRBJ2-7; 9 bases are shared with TRBD1. The V and J ends lost 3 bases and 5 bases, in that order; junction bases with no gene match: 8. Germline V gives CDR1 SEHNR, CDR2 FQNEAQ (reference sequence). This CDR3 region has 15 residues. CDR3: CASSFGQGNGNEQYF. The CDR3 DNA sequence: TGTGCCAGCAGCTTTGGACAGGGGAACGGAAACGAGCAGTACTTC.

The rearrangement links TRBV13 to TRBJ2-5, with D possibly matching TRBD2 (5 bases). Trimming stripped 4 bases from V and 5 bases from J, with 17 bases between. Germline V CDR1 and CDR2: PRHDT, FYEKMQ (reference sequence). The CDR3 length is 15 residues. This CDR3 reads CASSSAPGRLETQYF. The CDR3 DNA reads TGTGCCAGCAGCTCGGCCCCGGGAAGGCTGGAGACCCAGTACTTC.

As DNA, the CDR3 is TGTGCCACCTCAGTTTCTAGGGGCCTGAACACTGAAGCTTTCTTT. This gives the protein CATSVSRGLNTEAFF. This chain connects TRBV7-9 to TRBJ1-1; D is perhaps TRBD1 (5 bases). Germline values: CDR1 SEHNR, CDR2 FQNEAQ (reference sequence). This CDR3 contains 15 residues. The germline V and J ends were trimmed by 10 bases and 0 bases, with 18 bases remaining between them.

The CDR3 DNA reads as TGTGCCAGCAGCCCGCGGGAGAGCTCCTACAATGAGCAGTTCTTC. This encodes CASSPRESSYNEQFF. The V and J genes are TRBV9 and TRBJ2-1; 7 bases map to TRBD2. The CDR3 contains 15 residues. Germline lookup yields CDR1 SGDLS and CDR2 YYNGEE. The junction had 4 bases not matched to a gene; V was cut back by 4 bases and J by 0 bases. Together with reference TRBV9 and TRBJ2-1, the CDR3 gives the full variable domain: DSGVTQTPKHLITATGQRVTLRCSPRSGDLSVYWYQQSLDQGLQFLIQYYNGEERAKGNILERFSAQQFPDLHSELNLSSLELGDSALYFCASSPRESSYNEQFFGPGTRLTVL.

As to this clone: This CDR3 is also generated by other DNA sequences in the sample. The J gene is TRBJ1-1, the V gene TRBV5-6, with D possibly matching TRBD1 (5 bases). Germline V CDR1 and CDR2: SGHDT, YYEEEE. The CDR3 length is 13 residues. V was clipped by 0 bases and J by 3 bases, with 6 bases between them. The CDR3 DNA is TGTGCCAGCAGCTTGGCGGGGGACACTGAAGCTTTCTTT. Encoded protein: CASSLAGDTEAFF.

This chain uses TRBV4-3 with TRBJ2-1; D remains ambiguous. The germline V gene has CDR1 LGHNA and CDR2 YSLEER. The CDR3 length is 16 residues. The V end was cut by 0 bases, the J end by 0 bases, with 9 bases between. The CDR3 reads CASSQESRSSYNEQFF. The CDR3, as DNA: TGCGCCAGCAGCCAAGAGAGCCGGAGCTCCTACAATGAGCAGTTCTTC.

The gene calls are TRBV7-2 and TRBJ2-3; no clear D gene. The length of the CDR3 is 11 residues. Germline V lookup: CDR1 SGHTA, CDR2 FQGNSA. V was pared by 3 bases and J by 6 bases, with 4 bases between. CDR3 sequence: CASSFPDTQYF. The DNA for the CDR3 is TGTGCCAGCAGCTTCCCGGATACGCAGTATTTT.